This T cell receptor (beta chain) was identified in a study of T cells in Graves' hyperthyroidism and ophthalmopathy. Hyperthyroidism of Graves' type that showed no ophthalmopathy progression within 18 months was stable. RNA transcripts gave rise to amplified TCR beta CDR3 regions. The TCR CDR3 first-round RT-PCR relied on the HTBI primer set. Via MiXCR, TCRdb re-called the multiplex PCR reads, giving one row per CDR3 protein. In the table there are some 560,000 distinct CDR3 sequences, about 15% of which are singletons. General observations from the study: Most thyroid clonotypes with frequency above 0.001 were detected in blood.

A remark on this clonotype: Its antigen is still unknown.

Germline-derived CDR1 and CDR2 are DFQATT and SNEGSKA (reference sequence). V lost 6 bases and J lost 5; bases outside the gene matches: 8. The CDR3 runs 14 residues. This receptor was obtained from a woman aged 40 to 55 with Graves' hyperthyroidism. Sequenced sample: blood. The rearrangement uses TRBV20-1 and TRBJ2-7, with TRBD2 matching over 12 bases. This CDR3 reads CSAGGTSGLDEQYF. The CDR3 nucleotides are TGCAGTGCCGGAGGGACTAGCGGGCTAGACGAGCAGTACTTC.